What follows are 18 T cell receptor beta chains derived from one specimen sequenced in a study of blood T cells in healthy people across ages. A second about 7 to 12 cycle PCR used barcoded and J-beta primers. TCRdb ran MiXCR on the 5' RACE reads and lists one entry per CDR3 protein. The sample lists over a million distinct CDR3 sequences; approximately 63% were seen once. The sequenced material came from blood. These receptors were collected from a man aged 18 to 29 in good health.

CDR3 sequence (DNA): TGTGCCAGCAGCCCGACAGTTAGGAGCTATGGCTACACCTTC. It yields the protein CASSPTVRSYGYTF. The gene calls are TRBV13 and TRBJ1-2, with D tentatively TRBD1 (5 bases). The CDR3 loop spans 14 amino acids. Trimming took 5 bases from V and 4 from J, leaving 14 bases between them. Germline loops: CDR1 PRHDT, CDR2 FYEKMQ (reference sequence).

The chain employs TRBV3-1 and TRBJ2-3; D is unclear. Deletions cut 0 bases from V and 2 bases from J, with 12 bases between. Germline CDR1 LGHDT, CDR2 YNNKEL (reference sequence). The CDR3 covers 16 residues. CDR3 in amino acids: CASSQDWEISTDTQYF. The CDR3 DNA reads TGTGCCAGCAGCCAAGACTGGGAAATATCCACAGATACGCAGTATTTT.

This sequence joins TRBV6-4 and TRBJ2-1; the D is unclear. Looked up from germline, CDR1 is MRHNA and CDR2 is SNTAGT. Trimming left V 6 bases short and J 10 bases short, with 13 bases between. The CDR3 spans 12 residues. The CDR3 bases are TGTGCCAGCAGCCTCCAAGGTGAGGAGCAGTTCTTC. This encodes CASSLQGEEQFF.

The chain carries TRBV5-1 and TRBJ2-2; D is unclear. Trimming pared 1 base from V and 2 bases from J, leaving 6 bases between. The germline V gene has CDR1 SGHRS and CDR2 YFSETQ. The length of the CDR3 is 14 residues. The CDR3: CASSLPYNTGELFF. The DNA for the CDR3 is TGCGCCAGCAGCTTGCCTTATAACACCGGGGAGCTGTTTTTT. The variable domain in full, completed from reference TRBV5-1 and TRBJ2-2, reads KAGVTQTPRYLIKTRGQQVTLSCSPISGHRSVSWYQQTPGQGLQFLFEYFSETQRNKGNFPGRFSGRQFSNSRSEMNVSTLELGDSALYLCASSLPYNTGELFFGEGSRLTVL.

This clonotype was seen only a few times. The rearrangement uses TRBV3-1 and TRBJ2-1; TRBD2 aligns across 10 bases. CDR1 LGHDT and CDR2 YNNKEL come from the germline V gene (reference sequence). V lost 3 bases and J lost 3; bases outside the gene matches: 5. The CDR3 sequence is 16 residues long. CDR3 DNA sequence: TGTGCCAGCAGCCAGGTAGGACTAGCGGACTACAATGAGCAGTTCTTC. As protein: CASSQVGLADYNEQFF.

This clonotype was detected many times. With a much larger clone just one base away, this may be a read error. This rearrangement joins TRBV6-1 to TRBJ2-2, with D unresolved. Germline V CDR1 and CDR2: MNHNS, SASEGT. This CDR3 has 13 residues. Trimming took 4 bases from V and 4 from J, leaving 7 bases between them. This CDR3 is CASSGGLTGELFF. In DNA, the CDR3 is TGTGCCAGCAGTGGAGGTCTCACCGGGGAGCTGTTTTTT.

This clonotype was counted a few times. V usage is TRBV20-1 and J usage is TRBJ1-1, with TRBD1 identical over 8 bases. This CDR3 is built from 13 residues. V gave up 1 base and J gave up 4 bases; unmatched junction bases: 2. Per the germline V gene, CDR1 is DFQATT and CDR2 is SNEGSKA (reference sequence). CDR3 region: CSARGQGTTEAFF. The CDR3 DNA reads as TGCAGTGCTAGAGGACAGGGGACCACTGAAGCTTTCTTT.

The chain uses TRBV11-2 and TRBJ1-6; the D is unclear. The ends were cut back, 3 bases at V and 7 bases at J, with 7 bases in the middle. CDR3 size: 13 residues. Looked up from germline, CDR1 is SGHAT and CDR2 is FQNNGV. The CDR3 loop reads CASSFSVNSPLHF. The CDR3 coding sequence is TGTGCCAGCAGCTTTTCCGTGAATTCACCCCTCCACTTT.

Comments on this clonotype: Sequence at one end of the junction differs from germline and may be a read error. J is TRBJ1-2 and V is TRBV4-2, with 7 bases that match TRBD1. CDR1 LGHNA and CDR2 YNFKEQ come from the germline V gene. This CDR3 spans 13 amino acids. The CDR3 loop is CASTQTDRDGYTF. The CDR3 nucleotides read TGTGCCAGCACCCAAACCGACAGGGACGGCTACACCTTC.

This clonotype was recorded a few times. In DNA form, the CDR3 reads TGCAGCGCTCGGGACAGCCTCTATAGCAATCAGCCCCAGCATTTT. It specifies CSARDSLYSNQPQHF. The chain carries TRBV29-1 and TRBJ1-5, with TRBD1 matching over 7 bases. The ends lost 7 bases at V and 0 bases at J; junction bases unmatched: 9. The CDR3 is 15 amino acids. The V gene's germline CDR1 is SQVTM and CDR2 ANQGSEA.

The chain joins TRBV7-9 to TRBJ2-1, with 7 nucleotides matching TRBD2. The V segment lost 5 bases and the J segment 9 bases; nucleotides outside the gene matches: 13. Per the germline V gene, CDR1 is SEHNR and CDR2 is FQNEAQ (reference sequence). This CDR3 is built from 15 residues. DNA of the CDR3: TGTGCCAGCAGCCCCGGGACTACAAGATTCCGTGAGCAGTTCTTC. This gives the protein CASSPGTTRFREQFF.

A single count supports this clonotype. The chain joins TRBV12-3 or TRBV12-4 to TRBJ2-6, with D perhaps assigned TRBD1 or TRBD2 (6 bases each). The CDR3 runs to 15 residues. With 7 bases removed from V and 3 bases from J, the gap between germline ends came to 13 bases. CDR3 in DNA: TGTGCCAGCACCTTAGGGGGGTATGGGGCCAACGTCCTGACTTTC. Protein sequence: CASTLGGYGANVLTF.

This rearrangement joins TRBV10-3 to TRBJ2-7, with D possibly matching TRBD1 (5 bases). V lost 0 bases to trimming and J lost 0 bases, with 12 bases between them. This CDR3 is 16 amino acids long. CDR1 is ENHRY, CDR2 SYGVKD, per germline. For the CDR3, the DNA is TGTGCCATCAGTGAGTCGTACAGGCAGAGCTCCTACGAGCAGTACTTC. Its protein product is CAISESYRQSSYEQYF.

V usage is TRBV7-8 and J usage is TRBJ2-4; D remains unclear. The DNA matches TRBJ2-5 better at its end, which makes the J call doubtful. The CDR3 is 17 amino acids. Germline assignment: CDR1 SGHVS and CDR2 FQNEAQ. The DNA for the CDR3 is TGTGCCAGCAGCTTAGCTGGGGTGATAGCTAATTTTGAGACCCAGTACTTC. Its translation: CASSLAGVIANFETQYF.

This rearrangement joins TRBV27 to TRBJ1-4; 9 bases fit TRBD1. The CDR3 loop spans 15 amino acids. The V gene end was trimmed by 7 bases and the J gene end by 5 bases; junction bases not matched to a gene: 8. Looked up from germline, CDR1 is MNHEY and CDR2 is SMNVEV (reference sequence). The CDR3 DNA is TGTGCCAGCACCCCCATGGGGACAGGGAATGAAAAACTGTTTTTT. Translation gives CASTPMGTGNEKLFF.

Written as DNA, the CDR3 is TGTGCCAGCAGCTATGGAGTAGCGGCTTCCTACGAGCAGTACTTC. Protein product: CASSYGVAASYEQYF. V is TRBV11-1 and J is TRBJ2-7; D might be TRBD2 (6 bases). The CDR3 runs 15 residues. The V end lost 4 bases, the J end lost 1 base, and 14 bases lay between the germline ends. The germline V gene has CDR1 SGHAT and CDR2 FQDESV (reference sequence).

The V and J genes are TRBV6-6 and TRBJ1-2; 8 nucleotides match TRBD1. V shed 0 bases, J shed 7 bases, and the junction held 7 bases outside the gene matches. CDR3 size: 15 residues. Germline V CDR1 and CDR2: MNHNY, SVGAGI (reference sequence). For the CDR3, the DNA is TGTGCCAGCAGTTACTCGCCGGGACAGGAGGGTGGCTACACCTTC. This translates into CASSYSPGQEGGYTF.

This clonotype has just a few counts. A junction end diverges from the germline sequence, so it may reflect a read error. The chain couples TRBV12-3 or TRBV12-4 to TRBJ1-1; weak D call: TRBD1 (6 bases). The CDR3 is made up of 13 amino acids. The CDR3, as DNA: TGCGCCAGCAGCTTACAGGGTGACACTGAAGCTTTCTTT. Translating it yields CASSLQGDTEAFF.